The clone carrying this T cell receptor (beta chain) was seen ten or more times. Time point of the sample: blood at routine non-recurrence follow-up after resection. Whole RNA was taken from tumor, nontumor lung or frozen PBMC; it was then sequenced unsorted. MiXCR, applied by TCRdb to the 5' RACE reads, yields one record per CDR3 protein. The sample records 95,000 to 120,000 distinct CDR3 sequences, 10% to 14% being singletons. This entry is derived from a study of spatial heterogeneity in lung cancer. The sequences come from PBMCs, collected at follow-up. This TCR derives from a female donor with early-stage non-small cell lung cancer.

The CDR3 loop is CASSLRREGDTGELFF. For the CDR3, the DNA is TGTGCCAGCAGCTTACGCAGGGAAGGAGACACCGGGGAGCTGTTTTTT. This rearrangement joins TRBV7-3 to TRBJ2-2; a possible D gene is TRBD1 (5 bases). Trimming shortened V by 2 bases and J by 3 bases, and 13 bases separated the two germline ends. The CDR3 length is 16 residues. Germline CDR1 is SGHTA and CDR2 is FQGTGA.